The 8 T cell receptor beta chains below all came from one sample that was sequenced in a study of T cell responses to AZD1222 COVID-19 vaccine. Generated by immunoSEQ multiplex PCR, the TCRdb table keeps only in-frame clones and is missing some. The repertoire consists of roughly 100,000 clones, with approximately 89% occurring once and the leading ten covering about 20%. The source material was peripheral blood, sampled on day 0 of AZD1222 vaccination. Receptors were obtained from an adult in good health.

This chain joins TRBV15 and TRBJ1-2; D is unclear. CDR1 and CDR2 (germline): LNHNV, YYDKDF (reference sequence). Trimming removed 8 bases at V and 0 bases at J, with 10 bases between. The CDR3 spans 13 residues. The CDR3 here is CATGQTSNYGYTF. The CDR3 DNA follows: TGTGCCACCGGGCAGACCTCTAACTATGGCTACACCTTC.

The rearrangement joins TRBV4-3 to TRBJ2-2; D gene ambiguous. Trimming stripped 0 bases from V and 5 bases from J, with 7 bases between. The CDR3 spans 14 residues. Germline-derived CDR1 and CDR2 are LGHNA and YSLEER. CDR3 loop: CASSQDSGTGELFF. The DNA of the CDR3 is TGCGCCAGCAGCCAAGATAGTGGTACCGGGGAGCTGTTTTTT.

The chain has TRBV5-8 and TRBJ2-1; the D gene could be TRBD1 or TRBD2 (5 bases each). Per the germline V gene, CDR1 is SGHTS and CDR2 is YDEGEE. The CDR3 spans 14 residues. Between the trimmed V and J ends, which lost 9 bases and 2 bases, there was a span of 15 bases. The CDR3 spells CATKGLGAYNEQFF. The CDR3 DNA is TGTGCCACCAAGGGTCTGGGGGCCTACAATGAGCAGTTCTTC.

The chain is built from TRBV3-1 (or the pseudogene TRBV3-2) and TRBJ2-1, with 7 bases fitting TRBD2. V lost 0 bases, J lost 7 bases, and 9 bases stayed unmatched. CDR3 length: 16 residues. Germline values: CDR1 LGHDT, CDR2 YNNKEL (reference sequence). DNA of the CDR3: TGTGCCAGCAGCCAAGAAGGGACTACCACCGGTAATGAGCAGTTCTTC. Protein: CASSQEGTTTGNEQFF.

The rearrangement uses TRBV7-9 and TRBJ2-7; 8 bases agree with TRBD2. The germline V gene encodes CDR1 SEHNR and CDR2 FQNEAQ (reference sequence). The trim removed 5 bases at V and 2 bases at J, leaving 11 bases unmatched. The CDR3 has 16 amino acids. The CDR3: CASSPGPGGMAYEQYF. Here the CDR3 DNA reads TGTGCCAGCAGCCCAGGCCCGGGAGGGATGGCCTACGAGCAGTACTTC.

This chain connects TRBV18 to TRBJ2-5; 7 nucleotides align to TRBD2. Losses at the gene ends were 3 bases for V and 2 bases for J; bases not matched to a gene: 0. Per germline, CDR1 KGHSH and CDR2 LQKENI. CDR3 length equals 13 residues. The CDR3 DNA reads TGTGCCAGCTCACCGGGGGGGCAAGAGACCCAGTACTTC. Translating it yields CASSPGGQETQYF.

The chain has TRBV19 and TRBJ1-5; 9 nucleotides line up with TRBD1. The CDR3 is 16 amino acids. The V and J ends lost 1 base and 3 bases, in that order; junction bases with no gene match: 4. The V gene's germline CDR1 is LNHDA and CDR2 SQIVND (reference sequence). CDR3 bases: TGTGCCAGTAGTATAGCGGGGACAGGGAACAATCAGCCCCAGCATTTT. As protein: CASSIAGTGNNQPQHF. Based on the CDR3 plus reference TRBV19 and TRBJ1-5, the full variable domain is DGGITQSPKYLFRKEGQNVTLSCEQNLNHDAMYWYRQDPGQGLRLIYYSQIVNDFQKGDIAEGYSVSREKKESFPLTVTSAQKNPTAFYLCASSIAGTGNNQPQHFGDGTRLSIL.

Here the CDR3 reads CASKLGTVNTEAFF. The CDR3 DNA reads TGTGCCAGCAAACTTGGGACCGTGAACACTGAAGCTTTCTTT. The chain couples TRBV19 to TRBJ1-1; tentatively, D is TRBD1 (5 bases). This CDR3 has 14 amino acids. The germline V gene has CDR1 LNHDA and CDR2 SQIVND (reference sequence). V was trimmed by 9 bases and J by 0 bases, leaving 14 bases between them. The variable domain in full, with the rest retrieved from reference TRBV19 and TRBJ1-1, is DGGITQSPKYLFRKEGQNVTLSCEQNLNHDAMYWYRQDPGQGLRLIYYSQIVNDFQKGDIAEGYSVSREKKESFPLTVTSAQKNPTAFYLCASKLGTVNTEAFFGQGTRLTVV.